This passage covers 10 T cell receptor beta chains from one sample sequenced in a study of response to subunit inactivated influenza vaccine. TCRdb independently ran MiXCR on the RT-PCR reads; one entry per CDR3 protein. The sample yields 600,000 to 850,000 distinct CDR3 sequences, around 15% seen once. Sequencing used PBMCs from blood, obtained roughly 2 weeks before vaccination. All receptors come from a man aged 50 to 60 who received an inactivated influenza vaccine.

The chain carries TRBV11-2 and TRBJ2-3; D assignment may be TRBD1 or TRBD2 (6 bases each). CDR3 length: 15 residues. Germline values: CDR1 SGHAT, CDR2 FQNNGV. V was pared by 7 bases and J by 2 bases, with 16 bases between. The CDR3 is CASNSLRGLTDTQYF. CDR3 nucleotide sequence: TGTGCCAGCAACTCACTCCGGGGGCTCACAGATACGCAGTATTTT. Variable domain in full (rest from reference TRBV11-2 and TRBJ2-3): EAGVAQSPRYKIIEKRQSVAFWCNPISGHATLYWYQQILGQGPKLLIQFQNNGVVDDSQLPKDRFSAERLKGVDSTLKIQPAKLEDSAVYLCASNSLRGLTDTQYFGPGTRLTVL.

Only a few counts were recorded for this clonotype. The chain joins TRBV28 to TRBJ2-5; no clear D gene. This CDR3 is built from 13 residues. Germline CDR1 is MDHEN and CDR2 is SYDVKM. Trimming shortened V by 3 bases and J by 5 bases, and 10 bases separated the two germline ends. The CDR3 loop reads CASSFVGTETQYF. CDR3 nucleotides: TGTGCCAGCAGTTTCGTGGGTACGGAGACCCAGTACTTC.

This clonotype was picked up a small number of times. The chain recombines TRBV5-1 with TRBJ2-7, with D perhaps TRBD1 or TRBD2 (5 bases each). Germline V CDR1 and CDR2: SGHRS, YFSETQ. V was cut by 0 bases and J by 7 bases, with 20 bases left in between. The length of the CDR3 is 16 residues. The CDR3: CASSLGGTQWASEQYF. The CDR3 DNA sequence: TGCGCCAGCAGCTTGGGGGGGACCCAGTGGGCGAGTGAGCAGTACTTC.

Only a few counts were recorded for this clonotype. The genes are TRBV4-3 and TRBJ2-2; TRBD1 agrees at 7 bases. There are 14 residues in the CDR3. The germline V gene encodes CDR1 LGHNA and CDR2 YSLEER. V lost 1 base and J lost 6; bases outside the gene matches: 2. The CDR3: CASSQAGQPGELFF. Here the CDR3 DNA reads TGCGCCAGCAGCCAAGCGGGACAGCCCGGGGAGCTGTTTTTT.

This clonotype has only a few counts. This chain joins TRBV28 and TRBJ2-7; 7 positions match TRBD1. V trimming: 10 bases; J trimming: 3 bases; junction bases outside the gene matches: 9. The CDR3 spans 13 residues. Germline CDR1 and CDR2: MDHEN and SYDVKM. CDR3 in DNA: TGTGCCATCCGACAGGGTATGGGCTACGAGCAGTACTTC. As protein: CAIRQGMGYEQYF.

The rearrangement uses TRBV24-1 and TRBJ2-1; TRBD2 is a possible D gene (6 bases). Trimming took 4 bases from V and 7 from J, leaving 16 bases between them. CDR1 and CDR2 (germline): KGHDR, SFDVKD. The CDR3 contains 15 residues. CDR3 protein: CATSEVGSGGNEQFF. CDR3 in DNA: TGTGCCACCAGTGAGGTCGGGTCCGGAGGGAATGAGCAGTTCTTC.

V is TRBV18 and J is TRBJ2-3; 9 nucleotides match TRBD2. The CDR3 consists of 19 residues. Germline loops: CDR1 KGHSH, CDR2 LQKENI. J was trimmed by 0 bases and V by 3 bases; bases with no gene match: 13. The CDR3 reads CASSPASGILLTSTDTQYF. Written as DNA, the CDR3 is TGTGCCAGCTCACCGGCTAGCGGGATACTCCTAACTAGCACAGATACGCAGTATTTT.

Remarks on this clonotype: A much larger clonotype is one base distant, so this may be a read error. V and J are TRBV12-3 or TRBV12-4 and TRBJ1-5; D remains unclear. Trimming removed 3 bases at V and 5 bases at J, with 5 bases between. The length of the CDR3 is 12 residues. CDR3 amino acids: CASSLMDQPQHF. The CDR3 coding sequence is TGTGCCAGCAGTTTGATGGATCAGCCCCAGCATTTT.

This clonotype occurred many times. The chain couples TRBV11-2 to TRBJ2-1; D is undetermined. CDR3 length: 14 amino acids. Germline lookup yields CDR1 SGHAT and CDR2 FQNNGV. Trimming removed 0 bases from V and 5 bases from J, with 8 bases in between. CDR3 loop: CASSLDYQNNEQFF. As DNA, the CDR3 is TGTGCCAGCAGCTTAGATTACCAAAACAATGAGCAGTTCTTC.

Details on this clonotype: An end of the junction does not agree with germline; a read error may underlie this. The genes are TRBV12-3 or TRBV12-4 and TRBJ2-1, with 7 bases aligning to TRBD1. This CDR3 has 13 amino acids. The CDR3 sequence: CASSGDRVLAKSF. CDR3 coding DNA: TGTGCCAGCAGTGGCGACAGGGTATTGGCCAAGTCCTTC.